Given below is one TCR beta chain in context. Its antigen is not known. This record comes from a study of cytomegalovirus exposure and HLA in healthy donors. Study observations and caveats: The study carried out a later analysis of TCR beta sequences. It associated some 17,000 of them with specific HLA alleles at a false discovery rate of 0.05. A later analysis linked a missense DCLRE1C variant to TCR beta V- and J-gene trimming. It was reported in a later analysis that an Asian-associated ancestry cluster showed fewer N-insertions than the roughly 670-donor mean.

The PCR had 60 Vbeta and 13 Jbeta primers. Produced via immunoSEQ multiplex PCR; TCRdb's table is partial and in-frame only. Of about 180,000 clones listed, roughly 79% were seen once; the top ten hold approximately 1.2%. The germline V gene has CDR1 SGHRS and CDR2 YFSETQ. The CDR3 extends over 14 amino acids. V gave up 4 bases and J gave up 5 bases; unmatched junction bases: 4. This chain connects TRBV5-1 to TRBJ2-2; 8 nucleotides agree with TRBD2. This sequence originates from a man aged 30-40 years in good health and CMV-seronegative. The sequencing sample was made of PBMCs. CDR3 protein: CASSPRGGTGELFF. The CDR3 nucleotides are TGCGCCAGCAGCCCTCGGGGGGGGACCGGGGAGCTGTTTTTT.